This TCR beta chain appears in the sequencing data of a study of cytomegalovirus exposure and HLA in healthy donors. Vbeta (60) and Jbeta (13) primers were used in the PCR. Only in-frame clones appear in the TCRdb table, and some are missing; sequencing was by immunoSEQ multiplex PCR. The sample consists of about 140,000 clones, approximately 78% of them appearing once. Concerning this clone itself: No antigen is known for it.

V was pared by 0 bases and J by 8 bases, with 7 bases of the junction left unmatched. Germline CDR1 reads MNHNS; CDR2 reads SASEGT. The CDR3 runs to 16 residues. Findings of the study overall: In a later analysis, several top co-occurrence clusters appeared linked to parvovirus B19, influenza, CMV and Epstein-Barr virus. Being indistinguishable, some V segments were excluded, TRBV6-2 and TRBV6-3 among them.

Sequenced sample: PBMCs. This clonotype was sampled from a man between 18 and 29 years old in good health and CMV-seropositive. The chain employs TRBV6-1 and TRBJ2-1; 10 bases map to TRBD1. CDR3 coding DNA: TGTGCCAGCAGTGAAGCCCCGGGACAGGGGTTGGATGAGCAGTTCTTC. Protein sequence: CASSEAPGQGLDEQFF.